This T cell receptor beta chain emerged from a study of shared clonotypes between healthy human individuals. An even split of each subset's genomic DNA across several immunoSEQ plates was performed. Libraries were prepared by immunoSEQ multiplex PCR; TCRdb keeps only in-frame clonotypes and omits some of them. Of some 1,400,000 clones in the sample, roughly 96% were seen once. Broader study findings: The naive CD4 repertoires of a handful of donors were compared, and roughly 5.1% of clonotypes were shared. Since donors were few, the genetic and exposure-history diversity represented was limited.

A word on this clone: The antigen is not known.

The TCR comes from a man aged 30 to 39 in good health. The sample consisted of naive CD4+ T cells sorted from blood. The subset here: CD45RA+ positively selected.

The CDR3 sequence: CAISAVSYEQYF. CDR3 in DNA: TGTGCCATCAGTGCGGTCTCCTACGAGCAGTACTTC. The V and J genes are TRBV10-3 and TRBJ2-7, with no clear D. Germline assignment: CDR1 ENHRY and CDR2 SYGVKD. Trimming took 4 bases from V and 0 from J, leaving 4 bases between them. This CDR3 has 12 amino acids.